These 14 T cell receptor beta chains came from one sample sequenced in a study of T-cell reconstitution after alpha-beta-depleted transplantation in children. Unique molecular identifiers featured in how the TCRbeta library was prepared. TCRdb analysed the PCR reads with MiXCR anew, one entry per CDR3 protein. The data show about 250,000 distinct CDR3 sequences, with 20% to 30% seen just once and about 4.8% held by the top ten. Specimen: PBMCs, mostly from graft donor cells, collected 360 days after TCRalphabeta/CD19-depleted stem cell transplant. These receptor sequences come from a female patient aged 2-9 years who had a stem cell transplant for congenital amegakaryocytic thrombocytopenia, so the T cells may come from the graft donor.

The gene calls are TRBV20-1 and TRBJ2-1; 7 positions match TRBD1. The CDR3 loop spans 11 amino acids. Per the germline V gene, CDR1 is DFQATT and CDR2 is SNEGSKA (reference sequence). J lost 9 bases, V lost 5 bases, and 4 bases had no gene match. The CDR3 nucleotides are TGCAGTGCTGAACGACAGGGTGAGCAGTTCTTC. It yields the protein CSAERQGEQFF.

V and J are TRBV4-2 and TRBJ1-3; perhaps TRBD1 as D (6 bases). The V end lost 3 bases, the J end lost 1 base, and 13 bases lay between the germline ends. The CDR3 spans 16 residues. Germline CDR1 LGHNA, CDR2 YNFKEQ. CDR3 sequence: CASSHRGGRSGNTIYF. The CDR3 DNA follows: TGTGCCAGCAGCCATAGGGGGGGCCGTTCTGGAAACACCATATATTTT.

This clonotype appeared a few times. V is TRBV5-1 and J is TRBJ1-2; no firm D call. V was pared by 0 bases and J by 6 bases, with 6 bases between. The CDR3 runs to 12 residues. CDR1 SGHRS and CDR2 YFSETQ come from the germline V gene. Written as DNA, the CDR3 is TGCGCCAGCAGCTTGGAGGGCAATGGCTACACCTTC. It translates to CASSLEGNGYTF.

This chain links TRBV10-3 with TRBJ2-1, with D possibly being TRBD1 or TRBD2 (6 bases each). CDR3 length: 14 residues. V was clipped by 4 bases and J by 5 bases, with 12 bases between them. From germline, CDR1 is ENHRY and CDR2 SYGVKD. CDR3 sequence (DNA): TGTGCCATCAGTGTTTGGGGGGCAGACAATGAGCAGTTCTTC. It codes for CAISVWGADNEQFF.

This clonotype showed up just once. A much larger clone differs from this one at a single base, so this may be a read error. The chain has TRBV5-1 and TRBJ1-5; D perhaps matches TRBD1 (5 bases). Germline CDR1 and CDR2: SGHRS and YFSETQ. The CDR3 sequence is 16 residues long. The CDR3 region is CASSLAPQGSNQHQHF. The DNA for the CDR3 is TGCGCCAGCAGCTTGGCCCCGCAGGGTAGCAATCAGCACCAGCATTTT.

This clonotype was picked up many times. The V gene is TRBV15, the J gene TRBJ2-2, with a tentative D call TRBD1 (6 bases). The CDR3 extends over 14 amino acids. Germline CDR1 is LNHNV and CDR2 is YYDKDF (reference sequence). The V end was cut by 3 bases, the J end by 4 bases, with 9 bases between. CDR3 residues: CATSSKQGTGELFF. CDR3 DNA: TGTGCCACCAGCAGCAAACAGGGCACCGGGGAGCTGTTTTTT.

CDR3 residues: CAIAPRRDLTNEKLFF. CDR3 in DNA: TGTGCCATCGCCCCGAGAAGGGACTTAACTAATGAAAAACTGTTTTTT. The chain employs TRBV10-3 and TRBJ1-4, with a tentative D call TRBD1 (5 bases). V was cut by 8 bases and J by 1 base, with 17 bases left in between. This CDR3 has 16 amino acids. Germline lookup yields CDR1 ENHRY and CDR2 SYGVKD.

The V call is TRBV12-3 or TRBV12-4, the J call TRBJ1-1, with 8 bases matching TRBD1. The CDR3 sequence is 13 residues long. V lost 1 base to trimming and J lost 7 bases; unmatched junction nucleotides: 2. CDR3 region: CASSLGTGNEAFF. In DNA, the CDR3 is TGTGCCAGCAGTTTAGGGACAGGGAATGAAGCTTTCTTT.

CDR3 region: CASKWGTDTQYF. DNA for the CDR3: TGTGCCAGCAAATGGGGGACAGATACGCAGTATTTT. This chain connects TRBV7-2 to TRBJ2-3, with D tentatively TRBD1 or TRBD2 (5 bases each). CDR1 SGHTA and CDR2 FQGNSA come from the germline V gene. The CDR3 covers 12 residues. The ends were cut back, 7 bases at V and 3 bases at J, with 8 bases in the middle.

The sample holds a few counts of this clonotype. This chain links TRBV4-1 with TRBJ1-2; possible D gene TRBD1, 5 bases. Trimming took 3 bases from V and 0 from J, leaving 14 bases between them. The length of the CDR3 is 16 residues. Germline V gene sequence: CDR1 MGHRA, CDR2 YSYEKL. CDR3 bases: TGCGCCAGCAGCCAGGATCGACAGCCTACTAACTATGGCTACACCTTC. Amino acids: CASSQDRQPTNYGYTF.

A few counts support this clonotype. The chain combines TRBV7-8 with TRBJ2-2; TRBD2 matches 13 bases. The V segment lost 3 bases and the J segment 2 bases; nucleotides outside the gene matches: 3. The CDR3 runs to 17 residues. Germline V gene sequence: CDR1 SGHVS, CDR2 FQNEAQ. CDR3 amino acids: CASSLRTSGRNTGELFF. CDR3 in DNA: TGTGCCAGCAGCTTGCGGACTAGCGGGAGAAACACCGGGGAGCTGTTTTTT.

For this clonotype: At one end the junction does not follow the germline gene, possibly because of a read error. The J gene is TRBJ2-3, the V gene TRBV7-9; D is undetermined. The CDR3 spans 12 residues. Germline CDR1 reads SEHNR; CDR2 reads FQNEAQ (reference sequence). CDR3 in DNA: TGTGCCAGCAGCTTACTTGGAGATTCGCAGTATTTT. Translation: CASSLLGDSQYF.

This chain uses TRBV5-8 with TRBJ2-1, with D unclear. The CDR3 contains 11 residues. CDR1 and CDR2 from the germline V gene are SGHTS and YDEGEE. Trimming took 2 bases from V and 10 from J, leaving 7 bases between them. CDR3 sequence reads: CASSFPSEQFF. CDR3 sequence (DNA): TGTGCCAGCAGCTTCCCCTCCGAGCAGTTCTTC.

This chain links TRBV25-1 with TRBJ2-3; 7 bases match TRBD2. The CDR3 covers 19 residues. Trimming cost V 0 bases and J 3 bases; bases outside gene matches: 15. Germline V gene data show CDR1 as MGHDK and CDR2 as SYGVNS. CDR3 in DNA: TGTGCCAGCAGTGAATATCCGGGTGGCGCCGGGGGGTTGACAGATACGCAGTATTTT. Its protein product is CASSEYPGGAGGLTDTQYF.